Described below is a single T cell receptor beta chain sequence and its context. Germline lookup yields CDR1 LNHDA and CDR2 SQIVND (reference sequence). This CDR3 has 13 residues. Trimming pared 5 bases from V and 4 bases from J, leaving 11 bases between. In the source study's methods: How many nucleated cells were present was estimated from reference gene primer amplification. Sequencing was performed with immunoSEQ multiplex PCR; in TCRdb, only in-frame clones are kept and a portion is missing. The V and J calls and the clone size are those of that table, but D and trimming were determined from the DNA. The sample records fewer than 150,000 clones, around 88% being singletons. This record belongs to a study of blood T cell repertoires in COVID-19. Turning to the study itself: There were acute and convalescent COVID-19 samples, and they came from the United States, Italy and Spain. PBMCs, B-cell-depleted T cells, or T cells were the source of the cDNA or gDNA that made up the material.

This sequence joins TRBV19 and TRBJ1-1; TRBD1 might be the D (5 bases). This sequence was found in a human donor in a cohort sampled during active COVID-19. The sample was peripheral blood. Written as DNA, the CDR3 is TGTGCCAGTAGTTTGGGGCTTGGCACTGAAGCTTTCTTT. The encoded protein is CASSLGLGTEAFF.